These T cell receptor beta chains were read from a single sample in a study of T-cell memory formation after mild COVID-19. TCRdb re-analysed the 5' RACE reads in MiXCR, keeping a single row per CDR3 protein. The sample has under 600,000 distinct CDR3 sequences, less than 25% seen once. Sequencing was done on a sample of PBMCs or a T cell subset sorted from them (not recorded which). The receptors shown here come from an adult woman who had mild COVID-19 (a few samples of this study predate the infection). Cell type and time point are not known. CDR3s include the opening cysteine and the closing phenylalanine or tryptophan. The D gene is left open where the match is weak. Size values are once, few and many counts, or a class for expanded clones, and some rows have none.

j_call: TRBJ2-6
clone_size: few
v_call: TRBV18
d_call: NA
cdr3_length: 16
cdr3_aa: CASSRTSSSGANVLTF
cdr3_nt: TGTGCCAGCTCAAGAACCTCTAGCTCTGGGGCCAACGTCCTGACTTTC

j_call: TRBJ1-2
clone_size: many
v_call: TRBV12-3/TRBV12-4
d_call: TRBD1
cdr3_length: 14
cdr3_aa: CASSWGDRVKGYTF
cdr3_nt: TGTGCCAGCAGTTGGGGGGACAGGGTTAAAGGCTACACCTTC

j_call: TRBJ2-2
clone_size: many
v_call: TRBV9
d_call: TRBD2
cdr3_length: 18
cdr3_aa: CASSVAPGGDRRAGELFF
cdr3_nt: TGTGCCAGCAGCGTAGCTCCCGGGGGGGACCGTCGTGCCGGGGAGCTGTTTTTT

j_call: TRBJ2-7
clone_size: few
v_call: TRBV5-1
d_call: TRBD1
cdr3_length: 14
cdr3_aa: CASSLAGQANEQYF
cdr3_nt: TGCGCCAGCAGCTTGGCCGGACAGGCGAACGAGCAGTACTTC

j_call: TRBJ1-1
clone_size: NA
v_call: TRBV4-1
d_call: NA
cdr3_length: 14
cdr3_aa: CASSHDILNTEAFF
cdr3_nt: TGCGCCAGCAGCCACGACATATTGAACACTGAAGCTTTCTTT

j_call: TRBJ2-3
clone_size: many
v_call: TRBV7-2
d_call: NA
cdr3_length: 13
cdr3_aa: CASSLDYTDTQYF
cdr3_nt: TGTGCCAGCAGCTTAGATTATACAGATACGCAGTATTTT

j_call: TRBJ2-7
clone_size: NA
v_call: TRBV12-3/TRBV12-4
d_call: NA
cdr3_length: 13
cdr3_aa: CASSLTASYEQYF
cdr3_nt: TGTGCCAGCAGTTTAACCGCAAGCTACGAGCAGTACTTC

j_call: TRBJ2-1
clone_size: many
v_call: TRBV7-7
d_call: TRBD2
cdr3_length: 18
cdr3_aa: CASSLGPAGLAAHNEQFF
cdr3_nt: TGTGCTAGCAGCTTAGGGCCCGCCGGACTAGCGGCCCACAATGAGCAGTTCTTC

j_call: TRBJ2-1
clone_size: NA
v_call: TRBV7-3
d_call: NA
cdr3_length: 13
cdr3_aa: CASSPYGNHEQFF
cdr3_nt: TGTGCCAGCAGCCCATACGGGAACCATGAGCAGTTCTTC

j_call: TRBJ2-3
clone_size: NA
v_call: TRBV28
d_call: NA
cdr3_length: 14
cdr3_aa: CASRSGVPTDTQYF
cdr3_nt: TGTGCCAGCAGGTCAGGAGTACCCACAGATACGCAGTATTTT

j_call: TRBJ2-4
clone_size: NA
v_call: TRBV27
d_call: TRBD2
cdr3_length: 15
cdr3_aa: CASSLRGGGGNIQYF
cdr3_nt: TGTGCCAGCAGTTTACGCGGGGGTGGGGGAAACATTCAGTACTTC

j_call: TRBJ1-3
clone_size: few
v_call: TRBV24-1
d_call: TRBD1
cdr3_length: 20
cdr3_aa: CATSEAPGQGATSSGNTIYF
cdr3_nt: TGTGCCACCAGTGAAGCTCCGGGACAGGGGGCCACCAGCTCTGGAAACACCATATATTTT

j_call: TRBJ2-2
clone_size: NA
v_call: TRBV12-3/TRBV12-4
d_call: NA
cdr3_length: 16
cdr3_aa: CASSFSVHPNTGELFF
cdr3_nt: TGTGCCAGCAGTTTCTCGGTACACCCGAACACCGGGGAGCTGTTTTTT

j_call: TRBJ1-1
clone_size: few
v_call: TRBV5-1
d_call: TRBD1
cdr3_length: 14
cdr3_aa: CASSLGTGITEAFF
cdr3_nt: TGCGCCAGCAGCTTGGGGACAGGGATAACTGAAGCTTTCTTT

j_call: TRBJ2-4
clone_size: few
v_call: TRBV25-1
d_call: NA
cdr3_length: 13
cdr3_aa: CASRGEIKNIQYF
cdr3_nt: TGTGCCAGCCGCGGTGAGATCAAAAACATTCAGTACTTC

j_call: TRBJ1-3
clone_size: NA
v_call: TRBV7-6
d_call: TRBD1
cdr3_length: 15
cdr3_aa: CASSSGTGSGNTIYF
cdr3_nt: TGTGCCAGCAGTTCCGGGACAGGGTCTGGAAACACCATATATTTT

j_call: TRBJ2-3
clone_size: NA
v_call: TRBV5-1
d_call: NA
cdr3_length: 16
cdr3_aa: CASSHSLGGGTDTQYF
cdr3_nt: TGCGCCAGCAGTCACAGCCTCGGAGGAGGAACAGATACGCAGTATTTT

j_call: TRBJ2-2
clone_size: many
v_call: TRBV7-6
d_call: NA
cdr3_length: 18
cdr3_aa: CASSLGLGSPSNTGELFF
cdr3_nt: TGTGCCAGCAGCTTAGGGTTGGGGAGCCCGTCGAACACCGGGGAGCTGTTTTTT

j_call: TRBJ2-7
clone_size: many
v_call: TRBV6-6
d_call: NA
cdr3_length: 13
cdr3_aa: CASSLVSTGEQYF
cdr3_nt: TGTGCCAGCAGTTTGGTCTCGACGGGCGAGCAGTACTTC

j_call: TRBJ1-5
clone_size: NA
v_call: TRBV6-1
d_call: TRBD1
cdr3_length: 13
cdr3_aa: CASRGQGGQPQHF
cdr3_nt: TGTGCCAGCAGGGGACAGGGAGGTCAGCCCCAGCATTTT

j_call: TRBJ2-3
clone_size: NA
v_call: TRBV7-9
d_call: NA
cdr3_length: 17
cdr3_aa: CASSPPPLGGRKDTQYF
cdr3_nt: TGTGCCAGCAGCCCACCCCCGTTAGGGGGGCGAAAAGATACGCAGTATTTT

j_call: TRBJ2-3
clone_size: NA
v_call: TRBV20-1
d_call: NA
cdr3_length: 17
cdr3_aa: CSARAPVGRGEVDTQYF
cdr3_nt: TGCAGTGCTAGAGCCCCGGTGGGCAGGGGGGAGGTCGATACGCAGTATTTT

j_call: TRBJ1-5
clone_size: NA
v_call: TRBV24-1
d_call: NA
cdr3_length: 12
cdr3_aa: CATSDANQPQHF
cdr3_nt: TGTGCCACCAGTGACGCTAATCAGCCCCAGCATTTT

j_call: TRBJ1-2
clone_size: NA
v_call: TRBV2
d_call: TRBD1
cdr3_length: 15
cdr3_aa: CASPPGQTSNYGYTF
cdr3_nt: TGTGCCAGTCCGCCGGGACAGACATCTAACTATGGCTACACCTTC

j_call: TRBJ1-5
clone_size: few
v_call: TRBV24-1
d_call: NA
cdr3_length: 14
cdr3_aa: CATSETGCNQPQHF
cdr3_nt: TGTGCCACCAGTGAGACAGGCTGCAATCAGCCCCAGCATTTT

j_call: TRBJ1-1
clone_size: NA
v_call: TRBV20-1
d_call: NA
cdr3_length: 14
cdr3_aa: CSARHPDRTREAFF
cdr3_nt: TGCAGTGCTAGACATCCAGACAGGACCCGTGAAGCTTTCTTT

j_call: TRBJ1-1
clone_size: NA
v_call: TRBV9
d_call: TRBD1
cdr3_length: 14
cdr3_aa: CASSAGQGAPEAFF
cdr3_nt: TGTGCCAGCAGCGCCGGACAGGGGGCCCCTGAAGCTTTCTTT

j_call: TRBJ1-2
clone_size: NA
v_call: TRBV5-6
d_call: NA
cdr3_length: 14
cdr3_aa: CASSLVLGGYGYTF
cdr3_nt: TGTGCCAGCAGCTTGGTGTTAGGGGGCTATGGCTACACCTTC

j_call: TRBJ2-3
clone_size: NA
v_call: TRBV7-2
d_call: TRBD2
cdr3_length: 15
cdr3_aa: CASSPTSGGSDTQYF
cdr3_nt: TGTGCCAGCAGCCCTACTAGCGGGGGTTCAGATACGCAGTATTTT

j_call: TRBJ2-5
clone_size: few
v_call: TRBV19
d_call: NA
cdr3_length: 13
cdr3_aa: CASSRSNQETQYF
cdr3_nt: TGTGCCAGTAGTAGGTCTAACCAAGAGACCCAGTACTTC

j_call: TRBJ1-1
clone_size: NA
v_call: TRBV9
d_call: NA
cdr3_length: 14
cdr3_aa: CASSVGRRNTEAFF
cdr3_nt: TGTGCCAGCAGCGTAGGACGGAGGAACACTGAAGCTTTCTTT

j_call: TRBJ2-2
clone_size: NA
v_call: TRBV9
d_call: TRBD2
cdr3_length: 17
cdr3_aa: CASSVDGGSPNTGELFF
cdr3_nt: TGTGCCAGCAGCGTAGACGGGGGGTCCCCCAACACCGGGGAGCTGTTTTTT

j_call: TRBJ2-1
clone_size: NA
v_call: TRBV7-3
d_call: TRBD2
cdr3_length: 16
cdr3_aa: CASSSFTSGGNNEQFF
cdr3_nt: TGTGCCAGCAGCTCCTTCACTAGCGGGGGAAACAATGAGCAGTTCTTC

j_call: TRBJ1-4
clone_size: few
v_call: TRBV6-5
d_call: TRBD1
cdr3_length: 14
cdr3_aa: CASSPLQGAEKLFF
cdr3_nt: TGTGCCAGCAGCCCACTACAGGGGGCTGAAAAACTGTTTTTT

j_call: TRBJ1-1
clone_size: NA
v_call: TRBV30
d_call: NA
cdr3_length: 12
cdr3_aa: CAWSGLNTEAFF
cdr3_nt: TGTGCCTGGAGTGGGTTGAACACTGAAGCTTTCTTT

j_call: TRBJ2-2
clone_size: NA
v_call: TRBV7-9
d_call: NA
cdr3_length: 15
cdr3_aa: CASSFVPSGTGELFF
cdr3_nt: TGTGCCAGCAGCTTTGTGCCCTCGGGGACCGGGGAGCTGTTTTTT

j_call: TRBJ2-7
clone_size: few
v_call: TRBV20-1
d_call: TRBD2
cdr3_length: 17
cdr3_aa: CSARVVPLAGGTYEQYF
cdr3_nt: TGCAGTGCTAGAGTCGTACCCCTAGCGGGGGGGACCTACGAGCAGTACTTC

j_call: TRBJ1-5
clone_size: NA
v_call: TRBV12-3/TRBV12-4
d_call: NA
cdr3_length: 15
cdr3_aa: CASSLFETPYQPQHF
cdr3_nt: TGTGCCAGCAGTTTATTTGAAACTCCTTATCAGCCCCAGCATTTT

j_call: TRBJ2-3
clone_size: NA
v_call: TRBV6-1
d_call: TRBD2
cdr3_length: 18
cdr3_aa: CASSGGTSGGWSTDTQYF
cdr3_nt: TGTGCCAGCAGTGGAGGGACTAGCGGGGGCTGGAGCACAGATACGCAGTATTTT

j_call: TRBJ1-6
clone_size: many
v_call: TRBV4-2
d_call: NA
cdr3_length: 18
cdr3_aa: CASSQTQTRVSYNSPLHF
cdr3_nt: TGTGCCAGCAGCCAGACCCAGACGAGAGTCTCCTATAATTCACCCCTCCACTTT

j_call: TRBJ1-2
clone_size: few
v_call: TRBV7-9
d_call: NA
cdr3_length: 15
cdr3_aa: CASSLEVGIYYGYTF
cdr3_nt: TGTGCCAGCAGCTTAGAAGTGGGGATTTACTATGGCTACACCTTC

j_call: TRBJ2-7
clone_size: NA
v_call: TRBV5-1
d_call: TRBD1
cdr3_length: 15
cdr3_aa: CASSLGQGTFYEQYF
cdr3_nt: TGCGCCAGCAGCTTGGGACAGGGGACTTTCTACGAGCAGTACTTC

j_call: TRBJ2-3
clone_size: few
v_call: TRBV7-2
d_call: NA
cdr3_length: 13
cdr3_aa: CASSFGGEDTQYF
cdr3_nt: TGTGCCAGCAGCTTTGGAGGGGAAGATACGCAGTATTTT

j_call: TRBJ2-7
clone_size: NA
v_call: TRBV7-9
d_call: NA
cdr3_length: 15
cdr3_aa: CASSLSGVTSYEQYF
cdr3_nt: TGTGCCAGCAGCTTATCCGGAGTAACCTCCTACGAGCAGTACTTC

j_call: TRBJ2-1
clone_size: NA
v_call: TRBV4-2
d_call: NA
cdr3_length: 15
cdr3_aa: CASSQEGGAYNEQFF
cdr3_nt: TGTGCCAGCAGCCAAGAGGGGGGCGCCTACAATGAGCAGTTCTTC

j_call: TRBJ1-1
clone_size: few
v_call: TRBV5-1
d_call: TRBD1
cdr3_length: 15
cdr3_aa: CASSFIGTANTEAFF
cdr3_nt: TGCGCCAGCAGCTTCATCGGGACAGCAAACACTGAAGCTTTCTTT

j_call: TRBJ2-3
clone_size: few
v_call: TRBV24-1
d_call: NA
cdr3_length: 18
cdr3_aa: CATSDRRMDRTATDTQYF
cdr3_nt: TGTGCCACCAGTGACCGGAGAATGGATCGGACAGCCACAGATACGCAGTATTTT

j_call: TRBJ2-4
clone_size: few
v_call: TRBV2
d_call: NA
cdr3_length: 14
cdr3_aa: CASSEKLAKNIQYF
cdr3_nt: TGTGCCAGCAGTGAAAAGTTAGCCAAAAACATTCAGTACTTC

j_call: TRBJ1-1
clone_size: few
v_call: TRBV7-9
d_call: TRBD1
cdr3_length: 13
cdr3_aa: CATRGGRTSEAFF
cdr3_nt: TGTGCCACCAGGGGGGGTCGGACTTCTGAAGCTTTCTTT

j_call: TRBJ2-7
clone_size: few
v_call: TRBV12-3/TRBV12-4
d_call: TRBD1
cdr3_length: 15
cdr3_aa: CASSLGDRVGYEQYF
cdr3_nt: TGTGCCAGCAGTTTAGGGGACAGGGTTGGCTACGAGCAGTACTTC

j_call: TRBJ2-3
clone_size: NA
v_call: TRBV29-1
d_call: NA
cdr3_length: 13
cdr3_aa: CSVSTGYTDTQYF
cdr3_nt: TGCAGCGTCTCGACAGGCTACACAGATACGCAGTATTTT

j_call: TRBJ2-1
clone_size: few
v_call: TRBV5-1
d_call: NA
cdr3_length: 16
cdr3_aa: CASSHPRGALGNEQFF
cdr3_nt: TGCGCCAGCAGCCACCCCCGGGGGGCTCTGGGTAATGAGCAGTTCTTC